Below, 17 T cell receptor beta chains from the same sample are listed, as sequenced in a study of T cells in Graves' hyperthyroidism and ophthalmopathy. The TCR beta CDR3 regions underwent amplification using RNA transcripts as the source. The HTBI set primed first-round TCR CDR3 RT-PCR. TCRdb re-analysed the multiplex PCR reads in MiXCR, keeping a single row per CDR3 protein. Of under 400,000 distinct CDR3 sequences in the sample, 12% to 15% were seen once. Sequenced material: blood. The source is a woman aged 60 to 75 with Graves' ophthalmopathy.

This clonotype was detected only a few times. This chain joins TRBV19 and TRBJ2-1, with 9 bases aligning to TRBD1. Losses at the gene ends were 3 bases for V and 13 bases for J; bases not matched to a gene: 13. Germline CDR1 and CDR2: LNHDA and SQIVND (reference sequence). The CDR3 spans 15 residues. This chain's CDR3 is CASSIAGTGLGRQFF. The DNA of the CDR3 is TGTGCCAGTAGTATTGCCGGGACAGGGTTAGGGCGACAGTTCTTC.

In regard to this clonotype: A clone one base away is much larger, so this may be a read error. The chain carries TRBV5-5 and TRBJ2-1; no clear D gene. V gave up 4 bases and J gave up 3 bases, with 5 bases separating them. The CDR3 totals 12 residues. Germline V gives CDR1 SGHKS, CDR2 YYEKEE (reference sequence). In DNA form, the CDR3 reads TGTGCCAGCAGCACCAGCTACAATGAGCAGTTCTTC. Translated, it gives CASSTSYNEQFF.

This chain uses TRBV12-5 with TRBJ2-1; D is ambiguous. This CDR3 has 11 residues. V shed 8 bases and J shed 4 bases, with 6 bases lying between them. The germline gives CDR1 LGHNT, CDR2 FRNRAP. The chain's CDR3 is CASYSYNEQFF. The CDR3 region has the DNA TGTGCTAGTTACAGTTACAATGAGCAGTTCTTC.

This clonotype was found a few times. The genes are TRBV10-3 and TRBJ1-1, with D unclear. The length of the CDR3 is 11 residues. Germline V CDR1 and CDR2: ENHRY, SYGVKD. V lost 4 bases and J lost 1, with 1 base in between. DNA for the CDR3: TGTGCCATCAGTGCGAACACTGAAGCTTTCTTT. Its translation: CAISANTEAFF.

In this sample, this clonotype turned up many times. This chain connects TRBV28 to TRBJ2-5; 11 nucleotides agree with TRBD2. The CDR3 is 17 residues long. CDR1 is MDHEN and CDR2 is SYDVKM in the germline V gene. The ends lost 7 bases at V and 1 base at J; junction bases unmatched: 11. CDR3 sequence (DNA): TGTGCCAGCACCCTGGGACTAGCGGCAGGGGGCCAAGAGACCCAGTACTTC. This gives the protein CASTLGLAAGGQETQYF.

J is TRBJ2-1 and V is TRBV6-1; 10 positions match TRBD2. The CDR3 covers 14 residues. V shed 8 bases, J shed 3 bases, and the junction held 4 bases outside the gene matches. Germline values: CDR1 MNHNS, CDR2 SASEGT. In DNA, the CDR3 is TGTGCCAGCGGGAGGACTAGCGGCTACAATGAGCAGTTCTTC. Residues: CASGRTSGYNEQFF.

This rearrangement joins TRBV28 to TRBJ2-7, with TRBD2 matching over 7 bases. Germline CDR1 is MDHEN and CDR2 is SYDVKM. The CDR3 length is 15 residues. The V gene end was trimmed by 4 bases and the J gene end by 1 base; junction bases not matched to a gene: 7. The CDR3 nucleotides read TGTGCCAGCAGTTCTCCTAGCGGACGTTCCTACGAGCAGTACTTC. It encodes CASSSPSGRSYEQYF.

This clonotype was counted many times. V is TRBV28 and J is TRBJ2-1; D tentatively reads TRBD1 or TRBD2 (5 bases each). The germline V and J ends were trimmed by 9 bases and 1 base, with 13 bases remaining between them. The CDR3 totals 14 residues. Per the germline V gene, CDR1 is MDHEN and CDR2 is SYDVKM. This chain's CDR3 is CASARDPSYNEQFF. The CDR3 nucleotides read TGTGCCAGTGCTAGGGACCCTTCCTACAATGAGCAGTTCTTC. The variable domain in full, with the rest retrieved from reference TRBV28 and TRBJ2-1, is DVKVTQSSRYLVKRTGEKVFLECVQDMDHENMFWYRQDPGLGLRLIYFSYDVKMKEKGDIPEGYSVSREKKERFSLILESASTNQTSMYLCASARDPSYNEQFFGPGTRLTVL.

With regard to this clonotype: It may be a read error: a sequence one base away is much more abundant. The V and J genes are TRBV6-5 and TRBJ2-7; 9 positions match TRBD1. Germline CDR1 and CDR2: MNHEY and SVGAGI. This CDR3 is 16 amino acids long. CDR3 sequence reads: CTSSYDRDRVTYEQYF. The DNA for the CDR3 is TGTACCAGCAGTTACGACCGGGACAGGGTCACCTACGAGCAGTACTTC.

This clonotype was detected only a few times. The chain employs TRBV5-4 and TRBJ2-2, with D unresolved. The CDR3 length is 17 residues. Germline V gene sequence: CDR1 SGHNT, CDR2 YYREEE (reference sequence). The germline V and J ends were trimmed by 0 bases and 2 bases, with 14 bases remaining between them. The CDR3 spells CASSLDSRGVNTGELFF. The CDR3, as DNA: TGTGCCAGCAGCTTGGATAGTCGAGGAGTTAACACCGGGGAGCTGTTTTTT. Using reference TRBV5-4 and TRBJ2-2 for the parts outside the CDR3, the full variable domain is ETGVTQSPTHLIKTRGQQVTLRCSSQSGHNTVSWYQQALGQGPQFIFQYYREEENGRGNFPPRFSGLQFPNYSSELNVNALELDDSALYLCASSLDSRGVNTGELFFGEGSRLTVL.

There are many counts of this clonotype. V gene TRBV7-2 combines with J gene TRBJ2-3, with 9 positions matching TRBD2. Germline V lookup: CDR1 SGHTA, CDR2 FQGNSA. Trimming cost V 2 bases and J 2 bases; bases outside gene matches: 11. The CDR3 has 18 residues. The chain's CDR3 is CASSLFGLASLHTDTQYF. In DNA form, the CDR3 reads TGTGCCAGCAGCTTATTCGGACTAGCGAGCCTTCACACAGATACGCAGTATTTT.

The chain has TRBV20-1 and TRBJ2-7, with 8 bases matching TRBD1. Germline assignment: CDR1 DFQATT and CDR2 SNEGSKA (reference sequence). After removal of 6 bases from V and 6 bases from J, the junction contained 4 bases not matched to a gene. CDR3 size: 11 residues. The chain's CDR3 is CSAETGVEQYF. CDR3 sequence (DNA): TGCAGTGCGGAGACAGGGGTCGAGCAGTACTTC.

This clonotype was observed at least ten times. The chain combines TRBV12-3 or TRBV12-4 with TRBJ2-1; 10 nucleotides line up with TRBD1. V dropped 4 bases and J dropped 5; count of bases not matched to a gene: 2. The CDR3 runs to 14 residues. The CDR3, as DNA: TGTGCCAGCAGTTGGGGACAGGGGAACAATGAGCAGTTCTTC. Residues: CASSWGQGNNEQFF.

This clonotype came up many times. CDR3 DNA sequence: TGCAGTGCTCTGGGGTTTGAAGCCACAGATACGCAGTATTTT. This encodes CSALGFEATDTQYF. V usage is TRBV20-1 and J usage is TRBJ2-3; D remains unclear. CDR1 and CDR2 from the germline V gene are DFQATT and SNEGSKA (reference sequence). V was shortened by 5 bases and J by 2 bases, with 14 bases between the two germline ends. The CDR3 length is 14 residues.

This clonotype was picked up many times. Here the CDR3 DNA reads TGTGCCAGCAGTTCGCACCGACTGGCCGGCAATCAGCCCCAGCATTTT. Residues: CASSSHRLAGNQPQHF. The V call is TRBV12-3 or TRBV12-4, the J call TRBJ1-5; the D is unclear. The CDR3 totals 16 residues. The V gene lost 4 bases and the J gene lost 2 bases, with 15 bases spanning the gap.

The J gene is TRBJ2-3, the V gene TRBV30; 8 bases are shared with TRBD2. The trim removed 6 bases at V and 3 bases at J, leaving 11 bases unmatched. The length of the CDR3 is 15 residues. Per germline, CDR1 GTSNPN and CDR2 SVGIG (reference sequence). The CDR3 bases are TGTGCCTGTCGACCGGGACTAGGAAAGACAGATACGCAGTATTTT. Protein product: CACRPGLGKTDTQYF.

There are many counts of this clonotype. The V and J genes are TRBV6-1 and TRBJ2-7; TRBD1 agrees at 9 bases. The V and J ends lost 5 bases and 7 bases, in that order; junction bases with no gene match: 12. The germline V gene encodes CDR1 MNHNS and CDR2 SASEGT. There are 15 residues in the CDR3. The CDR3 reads CASSFGQGRFIEQYF. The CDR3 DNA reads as TGTGCCAGCAGTTTTGGACAGGGGAGATTTATTGAGCAGTACTTC.